This T cell receptor (beta chain) originates from a study of T cell repertoires in cytomegalovirus infection. Study-level information: Newly reported HLA-C-restricted and thoroughly characterized HLA-B-restricted CMV epitopes were employed. Indicated by public TCR beta signatures were CMV infection and matching HLA type.

Regarding the study as a whole: Dominating the ex vivo response were TCR beta clonotypes that were CMV-specific and HLA-C-restricted. People with CMV and the relevant HLA were identified by cumulative public TCR beta family frequency.

A remark on this clonotype: The antigen is undetermined.

TCRdb reprocessed the reads with MiXCR, giving one entry per CDR3 protein. The table includes approximately 83,000 distinct CDR3 sequences, under 30% detected once. Trimming shortened V by 1 base and J by 0 bases, and 9 bases separated the two germline ends. Germline V CDR1 and CDR2: SEHNR, FQNEAQ (reference sequence). The CDR3 consists of 15 residues. V and J are TRBV7-9 and TRBJ1-2; D is perhaps TRBD1 (5 bases). The sequencing used CD8+ T cells from cultured PBMCs, collected from culture after CMV antigen stimulation. This receptor was obtained from a human donor in good health (CMV status not recorded). Some clones in this sample may be carry-over from other donors' samples. In DNA, the CDR3 is TGTGCCAGCAGCTTAGGGGGGGGGACTAACTATGGCTACACCTTC. Residues: CASSLGGGTNYGYTF.